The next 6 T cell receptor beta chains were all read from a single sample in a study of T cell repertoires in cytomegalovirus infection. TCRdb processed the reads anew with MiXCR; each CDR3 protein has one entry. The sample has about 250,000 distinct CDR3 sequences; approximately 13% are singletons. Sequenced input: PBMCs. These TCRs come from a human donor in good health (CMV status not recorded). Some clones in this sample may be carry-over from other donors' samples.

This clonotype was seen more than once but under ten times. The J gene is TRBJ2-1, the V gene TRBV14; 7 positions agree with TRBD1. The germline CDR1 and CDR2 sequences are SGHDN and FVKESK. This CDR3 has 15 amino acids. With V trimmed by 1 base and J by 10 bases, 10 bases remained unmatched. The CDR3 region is CASSQVGTAIHEQFF. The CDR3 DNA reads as TGTGCCAGCAGCCAAGTAGGGACAGCAATCCACGAGCAGTTCTTC.

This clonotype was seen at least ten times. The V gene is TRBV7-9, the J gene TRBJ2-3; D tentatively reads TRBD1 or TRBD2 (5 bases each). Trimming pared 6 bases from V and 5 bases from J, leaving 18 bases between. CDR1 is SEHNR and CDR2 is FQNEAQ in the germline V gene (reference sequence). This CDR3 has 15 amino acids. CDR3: CASRNEGRQRDTQYF. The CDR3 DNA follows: TGTGCCAGCAGAAATGAGGGACGCCAACGAGATACGCAGTATTTT. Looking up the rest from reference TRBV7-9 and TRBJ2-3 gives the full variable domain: DTGVSQNPRHKITKRGQNVTFRCDPISEHNRLYWYRQTLGQGPEFLTYFQNEAQLEKSRLLSDRFSAERPKGSFSTLEIQRTEQGDSAMYLCASRNEGRQRDTQYFGPGTRLTVL.

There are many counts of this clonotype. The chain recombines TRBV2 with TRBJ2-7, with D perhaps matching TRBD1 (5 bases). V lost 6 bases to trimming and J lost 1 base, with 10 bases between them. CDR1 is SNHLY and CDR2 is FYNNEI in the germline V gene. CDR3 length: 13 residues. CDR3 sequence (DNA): TGTGCCAGCAGGACAGCGTTTTCCTACGAGCAGTACTTC. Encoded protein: CASRTAFSYEQYF.

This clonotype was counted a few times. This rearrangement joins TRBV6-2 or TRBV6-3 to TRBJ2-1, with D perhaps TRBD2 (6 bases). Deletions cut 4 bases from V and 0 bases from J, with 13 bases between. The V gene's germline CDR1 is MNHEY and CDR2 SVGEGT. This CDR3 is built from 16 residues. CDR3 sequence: CASSSLADGSYNEQFF. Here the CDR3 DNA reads TGTGCCAGCAGTTCTTTAGCGGACGGCTCCTACAATGAGCAGTTCTTC.

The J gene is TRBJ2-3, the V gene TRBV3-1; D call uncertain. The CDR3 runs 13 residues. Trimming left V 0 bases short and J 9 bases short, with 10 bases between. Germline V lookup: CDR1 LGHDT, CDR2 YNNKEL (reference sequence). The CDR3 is CASSQDRVGTQYF. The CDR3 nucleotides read TGTGCCAGCAGCCAAGATCGCGTGGGAACGCAGTATTTT.

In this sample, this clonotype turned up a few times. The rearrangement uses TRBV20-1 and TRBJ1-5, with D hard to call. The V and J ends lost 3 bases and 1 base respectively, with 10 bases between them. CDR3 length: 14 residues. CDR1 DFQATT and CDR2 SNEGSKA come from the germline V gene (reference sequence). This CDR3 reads CSASERASNQPQHF. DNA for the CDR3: TGCAGTGCTAGCGAAAGGGCGAGCAATCAGCCCCAGCATTTT.